These 26 T cell receptor beta chains share one sample of origin, sequenced in a study of human T cells and chemical hapten exposure. Indicated time point: healthy volunteer bleed at 2 weeks. Unfractionated whole blood yielded the extracted total RNA. Each CDR3 protein is one row after TCRdb ran MiXCR on the RACE reads. This repertoire shows 75,000 to 100,000 distinct CDR3 sequences, about 10% found once; its top ten account for around 3%. Source material: whole blood. The receptors here all came from a female donor in good health. Some clones in this sample may be carry-over from other donors' samples.

V is TRBV15 and J is TRBJ2-7, with 9 bases aligning to TRBD2. CDR3 length: 15 residues. The V and J ends lost 6 bases and 0 bases, in that order; junction bases with no gene match: 6. CDR1 and CDR2 from the germline V gene are LNHNV and YYDKDF (reference sequence). CDR3 residues: CATSPEREASYEQYF. The CDR3, as DNA: TGTGCCACCAGTCCCGAGCGGGAGGCCTCCTACGAGCAGTACTTC.

CDR3 loop: CASRGQGVHNEQFF. The DNA of the CDR3 is TGTGCCAGCAGAGGACAGGGCGTACACAATGAGCAGTTCTTC. V gene TRBV6-2 or TRBV6-3 combines with J gene TRBJ2-1, with 8 bases that match TRBD1. The CDR3 runs 14 residues. Germline lookup yields CDR1 MNHEY and CDR2 SVGEGT. With V trimmed by 6 bases and J by 5 bases, 6 bases remained unmatched.

This clonotype was detected ten times or more. J is TRBJ1-5 and V is TRBV7-9; no clear D. Germline CDR1 is SEHNR and CDR2 is FQNEAQ (reference sequence). This CDR3 is 12 amino acids long. The V end was cut by 1 base, the J end by 3 bases, with 1 base between. CDR3 nucleotide sequence: TGTGCCAGCAGCTTAGACAATCAGCCCCAGCATTTT. Protein product: CASSLDNQPQHF.

This clonotype was seen repeatedly, ten times or more. V is TRBV20-1 and J is TRBJ1-1; 10 bases align to TRBD1. The CDR3 totals 15 residues. The junction had 6 bases not matched to a gene; V was cut back by 5 bases and J by 0 bases. In germline, CDR1 is DFQATT, CDR2 SNEGSKA (reference sequence). CDR3 protein: CSADRGRGLNTEAFF. The DNA for the CDR3 is TGCAGTGCTGACAGGGGGCGAGGTTTGAACACTGAAGCTTTCTTT.

This clonotype showed up just a few times. The CDR3 DNA is TGTGCCTGGAGCGGCGCAGGAGTAAACACTGAAGCTTTCTTT. As protein: CAWSGAGVNTEAFF. The chain recombines TRBV30 with TRBJ1-1; D unclear. V was cut by 3 bases and J by 2 bases, with 13 bases left in between. CDR3 length: 14 residues. Germline loops: CDR1 GTSNPN, CDR2 SVGIG (reference sequence).

V gene TRBV27 combines with J gene TRBJ2-1; D is undetermined. The CDR3 has 16 amino acids. V was pared by 0 bases and J by 6 bases, with 15 bases between. From germline, CDR1 is MNHEY and CDR2 SMNVEV (reference sequence). The CDR3 region has the DNA TGTGCCAGCAGTTTATCCCCGGCCGGATCCATCAATGAGCAGTTCTTC. Translated, it gives CASSLSPAGSINEQFF.

The table lists this clonotype with a few counts. The J gene is TRBJ2-7, the V gene TRBV20-1; 7 bases align to TRBD1. CDR1 is DFQATT and CDR2 is SNEGSKA in the germline V gene (reference sequence). This CDR3 is 14 amino acids long. V dropped 2 bases and J dropped 2; count of bases not matched to a gene: 6. CDR3 residues: CSARTGTAAYEQYF. The CDR3 DNA reads TGCAGTGCTAGAACCGGGACAGCTGCCTACGAGCAGTACTTC.

The rearrangement joins TRBV12-3 or TRBV12-4 to TRBJ2-4, with D possibly matching TRBD1 (5 bases). The V end lost 10 bases, the J end lost 4 bases, and 11 bases lay between the germline ends. CDR3 length: 12 residues. The DNA of the CDR3 is TGTGCCACTACGGACATTAAAAACATTCAGTACTTC. It yields the protein CATTDIKNIQYF.

Comments on this clonotype: This may be a read error, as it is one base from a much larger clone. The chain carries TRBV7-2 and TRBJ2-1; D may correspond to TRBD1 or TRBD2 (5 bases each). Germline V gives CDR1 SGHTA, CDR2 FQGNSA. The germline V and J ends were trimmed by 3 bases and 7 bases, with 22 bases remaining between them. CDR3 size: 17 residues. The CDR3: CASSFRSGPVPSNEQFF. The CDR3 bases are TGTGCCAGCAGCTTCCGCTCGGGGCCAGTCCCCTCGAATGAGCAGTTCTTC.

The chain links TRBV4-3 to TRBJ2-1; either TRBD1 or TRBD2 may supply D (5 bases each). With 1 base removed from V and 4 bases from J, the gap between germline ends came to 14 bases. CDR3 length: 16 residues. The germline V gene encodes CDR1 LGHNA and CDR2 YSLEER. The CDR3 DNA reads TGCGCCAGCAGCCAAGGAGGGGCGTATCTTTACAATGAGCAGTTCTTC. It codes for CASSQGGAYLYNEQFF.

The chain couples TRBV20-1 to TRBJ2-7; the D is unclear. V shed 3 bases and J shed 5 bases, with 5 bases lying between them. Per the germline V gene, CDR1 is DFQATT and CDR2 is SNEGSKA (reference sequence). The CDR3 loop spans 10 amino acids. As DNA, the CDR3 is TGCAGTGCTAGGTCCCACGAGCAGTACTTC. Amino acids: CSARSHEQYF.

The CDR3 spells CASSKASGRGESPLHF. CDR3 coding DNA: TGTGCCAGCAGCAAAGCTAGTGGCAGGGGGGAGTCACCCCTCCACTTT. The V and J genes are TRBV21-1 and TRBJ1-6; TRBD1 is the table's D call and was not checked against the DNA. TRBV21-1 is designated a pseudogene. The CDR3 spans 16 residues.

The gene calls are TRBV28 and TRBJ1-6; 7 bases agree with TRBD1. Germline V gene sequence: CDR1 MDHEN, CDR2 SYDVKM. Trimming cost V 4 bases and J 7 bases; bases outside gene matches: 10. This CDR3 is built from 16 residues. The CDR3 DNA is TGTGCCAGCAGTTCTGGTGCGACAGGGATGAATTCACCCCTCCACTTT. It yields the protein CASSSGATGMNSPLHF. The variable domain in full, completed from reference TRBV28 and TRBJ1-6, reads DVKVTQSSRYLVKRTGEKVFLECVQDMDHENMFWYRQDPGLGLRLIYFSYDVKMKEKGDIPEGYSVSREKKERFSLILESASTNQTSMYLCASSSGATGMNSPLHFGNGTRLTVT.

The CDR3 sequence: CASSHSDRGLQLFF. CDR3 sequence (DNA): TGTGCCAGCAGCCACTCTGACAGGGGCCTACAGCTGTTTTTT. The chain links TRBV12-3 or TRBV12-4 to TRBJ2-2; 8 nucleotides agree with TRBD1. The CDR3 loop spans 14 amino acids. Trimming removed 6 bases from V and 12 bases from J; junction bases left unmatched: 12.

This chain links TRBV29-1 with TRBJ2-2, with 10 bases aligning to TRBD1. The CDR3 contains 15 residues. The J segment lost 0 bases and the V segment lost 6 bases, leaving 4 bases of the junction unmatched. Germline CDR1 and CDR2: SQVTM and ANQGSEA. In nucleotides, the CDR3 is TGCAGCGTGGGGACAGGGGCCGCGAACACCGGGGAGCTGTTTTTT. Translation gives CSVGTGAANTGELFF.

Regarding this clonotype: The junction does not match germline at one end; this may be a read error. J is TRBJ1-5 and V is TRBV27; tentatively, D is TRBD1 (5 bases). The CDR3 runs 13 residues. Looked up from germline, CDR1 is MNHEY and CDR2 is SMNVEV (reference sequence). DNA for the CDR3: TGTGCCAGCGGCAGGGCAAGCAAACAGCCCCAGCATTTT. As protein: CASGRASKQPQHF.

This clonotype was counted between two and nine times. The rearrangement uses TRBV12-3 or TRBV12-4 and TRBJ1-1; no clear D gene. The CDR3 covers 12 residues. The V gene lost 6 bases and the J gene lost 6 bases, with 11 bases spanning the gap. The CDR3 loop is CASSPRVAEAFF. DNA of the CDR3: TGTGCCAGCAGCCCAAGGGTCGCTGAAGCTTTCTTT.

A word on this clonotype: With a much larger clone just one base away, this may be a read error. V is TRBV6-1 and J is TRBJ2-2; perhaps TRBD2 as D (6 bases). CDR3 length equals 13 residues. Germline V CDR1 and CDR2: MNHNS, SASEGT. CDR3 coding DNA: TGTGTCAGCGAGACTAGTAACTCCGGGGAGCTGTTTTTT. This translates into CVSETSNSGELFF.

This clonotype has at least ten counts. This chain uses TRBV29-1 with TRBJ2-1; tentatively, D is TRBD1 or TRBD2 (5 bases each). The V end lost 6 bases, the J end lost 4 bases, and 19 bases lay between the germline ends. The CDR3 has 15 residues. Germline-derived CDR1 and CDR2 are SQVTM and ANQGSEA. The CDR3 sequence is CSVPGPTKVYNEQFF. CDR3 nucleotide sequence: TGCAGCGTACCGGGACCCACCAAAGTTTACAATGAGCAGTTCTTC.

This chain uses TRBV28 with TRBJ2-3; D is possibly TRBD1 (5 bases). V was trimmed by 6 bases and J by 2 bases, leaving 12 bases between them. This CDR3 region has 14 residues. Looked up from germline, CDR1 is MDHEN and CDR2 is SYDVKM. CDR3 loop: CASRDGQYTDTQYF. In DNA, the CDR3 is TGTGCCAGCAGAGACGGACAATACACAGATACGCAGTATTTT. The complete variable domain, with remaining parts taken from reference TRBV28 and TRBJ2-3, reads DVKVTQSSRYLVKRTGEKVFLECVQDMDHENMFWYRQDPGLGLRLIYFSYDVKMKEKGDIPEGYSVSREKKERFSLILESASTNQTSMYLCASRDGQYTDTQYFGPGTRLTVL.

The chain recombines TRBV28 with TRBJ2-3; 10 bases fit TRBD1. Germline V CDR1 and CDR2: MDHEN, SYDVKM. The CDR3 runs 16 residues. Trimming at V came to 6 bases and at J to 1 base, leaving 7 bases not matched to a gene. The CDR3 DNA sequence: TGTGCCAGCAGCCTGTACGGACAGGGGGGCACAGATACGCAGTATTTT. Translated, it gives CASSLYGQGGTDTQYF.

The J gene is TRBJ1-3, the V gene TRBV28; tentatively, D is TRBD1 (5 bases). This CDR3 is built from 16 residues. Per the germline V gene, CDR1 is MDHEN and CDR2 is SYDVKM. Trimming shortened V by 1 base and J by 1 base, and 11 bases separated the two germline ends. Here the CDR3 reads CASSLFGGRSGNTIYF. In nucleotides, the CDR3 is TGTGCCAGCAGTTTATTTGGGGGTAGATCTGGAAACACCATATATTTT.

This clonotype showed up many times. V gene TRBV20-1 combines with J gene TRBJ2-3; TRBD2 might be the D (6 bases). This CDR3 spans 13 amino acids. Trimming removed 6 bases at V and 10 bases at J, with 20 bases between. CDR1 and CDR2 from the germline V gene are DFQATT and SNEGSKA (reference sequence). The CDR3 DNA reads TGCAGTGCCGACCGGGACTGGGACGGTTCGCAGTATTTT. It translates to CSADRDWDGSQYF.

This clonotype was observed a few times. This chain joins TRBV12-5 and TRBJ1-2; 7 bases align to TRBD1. Germline V gene data show CDR1 as LGHNT and CDR2 as FRNRAP. After removal of 8 bases from V and 2 bases from J, the junction contained 5 bases not matched to a gene. CDR3 length: 13 amino acids. The DNA of the CDR3 is TGTGCTAGTTTCACAGGGGACAACTATGGCTACACCTTC. Translated: CASFTGDNYGYTF.

This clonotype was detected ten times or more. This chain's CDR3 is CASSEGGTGGYEQYF. The DNA for the CDR3 is TGTGCCAGCAGTGAAGGCGGGACAGGGGGTTACGAGCAGTACTTC. This chain joins TRBV6-1 and TRBJ2-7, with 11 positions matching TRBD1. V shed 1 base, J shed 4 bases, and the junction held 3 bases outside the gene matches. This CDR3 is 15 amino acids long. Germline V gene lookup returns CDR1 MNHNS and CDR2 SASEGT.

This clonotype appeared a few times. The rearrangement uses TRBV5-1 and TRBJ2-2, with D tentatively TRBD1 or TRBD2 (5 bases each). This CDR3 has 15 amino acids. Trimming cost V 3 bases and J 0 bases, with 9 bases left between them. Germline assignment: CDR1 SGHRS and CDR2 YFSETQ. The CDR3 loop is CASSSGTANTGELFF. CDR3 in DNA: TGCGCCAGCAGCTCCGGGACCGCGAACACCGGGGAGCTGTTTTTT.